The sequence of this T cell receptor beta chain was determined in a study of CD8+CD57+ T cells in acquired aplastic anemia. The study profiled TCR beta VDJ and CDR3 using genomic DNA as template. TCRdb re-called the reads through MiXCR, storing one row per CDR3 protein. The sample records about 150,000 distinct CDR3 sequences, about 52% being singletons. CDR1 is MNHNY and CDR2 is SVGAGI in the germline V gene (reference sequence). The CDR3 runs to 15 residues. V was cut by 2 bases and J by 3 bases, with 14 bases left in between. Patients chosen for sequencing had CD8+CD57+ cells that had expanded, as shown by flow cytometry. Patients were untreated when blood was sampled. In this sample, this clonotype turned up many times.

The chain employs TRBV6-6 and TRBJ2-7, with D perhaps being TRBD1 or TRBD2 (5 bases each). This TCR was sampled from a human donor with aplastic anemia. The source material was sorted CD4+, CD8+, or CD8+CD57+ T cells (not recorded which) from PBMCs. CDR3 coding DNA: TGTGCCAGCAGTTACGGGAGCACAGGACTCTACGAGCAGTACTTC. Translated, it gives CASSYGSTGLYEQYF.